This entry concerns a single T cell receptor beta chain. The antigen remains undetermined. cDNA prepared by RNA extraction and subsequent reverse transcription served as the template for sequencing. Sequencing was performed with immunoSEQ multiplex PCR; in TCRdb, only in-frame clones are kept and a portion is missing. The sample holds some 150,000 clones, 50% to 75% seen once. This sample was included in a study of CD8+ T cells in alopecia areata. Study results and caveats: Relative to normal scalp, lesional scalp, especially alopecia totalis/universalis, showed higher clonality. Clonality in the scalp and expanded CD8+ clones ranked among the top 100 were significantly decreased by tofacitinib.

Germline-derived CDR1 and CDR2 are MNHNY and SVGAGI (reference sequence). The CDR3 extends over 12 amino acids. With 9 bases removed from V and 2 bases from J, the gap between germline ends came to 9 bases. Treatment: oral pan-JAK inhibitor, 5-10 mg twice daily. Alopecia areata patients provided lesional scalp punch biopsies and peripheral blood. Investigators sorted PBMCs to obtain both CD4+ and CD8+ T cells. The source was CD4+ T cells sorted from blood, collected at approximately week 60, from a patient treated with tofacitinib. The J gene is TRBJ2-3, the V gene TRBV6-6; D ambiguous. The receptor comes from a human donor with alopecia areata. CDR3 in DNA: TGTGCCAGTCGGGCCGACACAGATACGCAGTATTTT. As protein: CASRADTDTQYF.